Listed below are T cell receptor beta chains from one sample, sequenced in a study of Tregs in tolerant kidney transplant recipients. This table comes from immunoSEQ multiplex PCR, and its TCRdb copy is limited to in-frame clones, with some not included. The sample includes some 70,000 clones, 84% seen only once; the top ten take roughly 4.5%. The sequenced sample consisted of CD4+ T cells from blood. Source of these receptors: a human donor in good health. The CDR3 runs from the conserved cysteine through the conserved F or W. Each record gives: clone size, V gene, D gene, J gene, CDR3 protein, CDR3 DNA. The D gene is left open where the match is weak. Expanded clones get a size class; other rows say once, few or many, or leave the size out.

size: NA
V: TRBV4-3
D: NA
J: TRBJ1-1
CDR3: CASSRNTNTEAFF
DNA: TGCGCCAGCAGCCGGAACACGAACACTGAAGCTTTCTTT

size: NA
V: TRBV5-1
D: NA
J: TRBJ2-2
CDR3: CASSYDINTGELFF
DNA: TGCGCCAGCAGCTATGACATCAACACCGGGGAGCTGTTTTTT

size: once
V: TRBV4-3
D: TRBD2
J: TRBJ2-3
CDR3: CASSQEISGTTDTQYF
DNA: TGCGCCAGCAGCCAAGAGATTAGCGGGACGACAGATACGCAGTATTTT

size: NA
V: TRBV2
D: NA
J: TRBJ2-3
CDR3: CASSDGISGTDTQYF
DNA: TGTGCCAGCAGTGACGGGATTAGCGGCACAGATACGCAGTATTTT

size: NA
V: TRBV11-2
D: NA
J: TRBJ1-6
CDR3: CASSLAGSNSPLHF
DNA: TGTGCCAGCAGCTTAGCAGGTTCTAATTCACCCCTCCACTTT

size: once
V: TRBV11-3
D: TRBD2
J: TRBJ2-1
CDR3: CASSPGLAGGHNEQFF
DNA: TGTGCCAGCAGCCCAGGACTAGCGGGGGGCCACAATGAGCAGTTCTTC

size: NA
V: TRBV6-5
D: NA
J: TRBJ2-2
CDR3: CASSPRQFTGELFF
DNA: TGTGCCAGCAGTCCCCGACAATTCACCGGGGAGCTGTTTTTT

size: NA
V: TRBV7-2
D: TRBD1
J: TRBJ1-5
CDR3: CASSLVPGQLYSNQPQHF
DNA: TGTGCCAGCAGCTTAGTACCGGGACAGCTCTATAGCAATCAGCCCCAGCATTTT

size: NA
V: TRBV5-1
D: TRBD1
J: TRBJ1-2
CDR3: CASGTGGNYGYTF
DNA: TGCGCCAGCGGGACAGGGGGCAACTATGGCTACACCTTC

size: once
V: TRBV7-7
D: TRBD2
J: TRBJ2-5
CDR3: CASSLAGVGETQYF
DNA: TGTGCTAGCAGCTTAGCGGGAGTGGGTGAGACCCAGTACTTC